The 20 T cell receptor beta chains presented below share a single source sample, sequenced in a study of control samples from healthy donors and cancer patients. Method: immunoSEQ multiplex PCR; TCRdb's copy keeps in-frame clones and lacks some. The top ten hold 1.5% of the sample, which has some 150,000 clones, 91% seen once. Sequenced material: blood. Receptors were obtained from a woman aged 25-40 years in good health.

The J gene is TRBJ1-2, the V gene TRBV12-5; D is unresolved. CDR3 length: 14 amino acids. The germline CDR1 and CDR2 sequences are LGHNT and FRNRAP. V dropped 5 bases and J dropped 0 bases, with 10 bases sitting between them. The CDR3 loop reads CASGRLTANYGYTF. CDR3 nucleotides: TGTGCTAGTGGTCGACTGACGGCTAACTATGGCTACACCTTC.

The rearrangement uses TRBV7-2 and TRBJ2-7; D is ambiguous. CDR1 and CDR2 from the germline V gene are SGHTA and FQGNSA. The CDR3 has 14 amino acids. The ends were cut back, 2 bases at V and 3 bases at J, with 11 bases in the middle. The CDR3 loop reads CASSLRDLYYEQYF. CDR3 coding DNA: TGTGCCAGCAGCTTACGAGACTTATACTACGAGCAGTACTTC. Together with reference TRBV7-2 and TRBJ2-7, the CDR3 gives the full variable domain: GAGVSQSPSNKVTEKGKDVELRCDPISGHTALYWYRQSLGQGLEFLIYFQGNSAPDKSGLPSDRFSAERTGGSVSTLTIQRTQQEDSAVYLCASSLRDLYYEQYFGPGTRLTVT.

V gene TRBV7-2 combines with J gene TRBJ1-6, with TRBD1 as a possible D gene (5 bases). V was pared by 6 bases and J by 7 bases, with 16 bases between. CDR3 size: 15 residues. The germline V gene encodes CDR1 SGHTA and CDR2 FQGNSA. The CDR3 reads CASSFGTDRNSPLHF. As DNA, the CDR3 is TGTGCCAGCAGTTTTGGGACTGACCGAAATTCACCCCTCCACTTT.

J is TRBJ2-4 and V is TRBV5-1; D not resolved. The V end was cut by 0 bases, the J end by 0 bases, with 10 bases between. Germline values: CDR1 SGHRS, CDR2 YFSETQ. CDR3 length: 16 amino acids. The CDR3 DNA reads TGCGCCAGCAGCTTGGACGCTTCCCTAGCCAAAAACATTCAGTACTTC. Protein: CASSLDASLAKNIQYF.

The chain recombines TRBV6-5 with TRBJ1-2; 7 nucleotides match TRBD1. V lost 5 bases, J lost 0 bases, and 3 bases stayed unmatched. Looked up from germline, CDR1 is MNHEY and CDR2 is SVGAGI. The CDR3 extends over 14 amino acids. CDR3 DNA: TGTGCCAGCAGTAGGGACAGATCTAACTATGGCTACACCTTC. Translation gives CASSRDRSNYGYTF.

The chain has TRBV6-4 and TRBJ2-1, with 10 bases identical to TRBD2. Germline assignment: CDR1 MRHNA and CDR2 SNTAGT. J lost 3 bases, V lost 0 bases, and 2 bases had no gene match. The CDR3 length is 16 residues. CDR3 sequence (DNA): TGTGCCAGCAGTGACTCGGCTAGCGGGAGCTACAATGAGCAGTTCTTC. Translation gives CASSDSASGSYNEQFF.

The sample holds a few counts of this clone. The CDR3 protein is CASSILGTSGEQFF. CDR3 nucleotides: TGTGCCAGTAGTATATTGGGGACTAGCGGGGAGCAGTTCTTC. The chain couples TRBV19 to TRBJ2-1; 12 bases map to TRBD2. Germline V gives CDR1 LNHDA, CDR2 SQIVND (reference sequence). Trimming removed 2 bases from V and 10 bases from J; junction bases left unmatched: 3. The CDR3 is made up of 14 amino acids.

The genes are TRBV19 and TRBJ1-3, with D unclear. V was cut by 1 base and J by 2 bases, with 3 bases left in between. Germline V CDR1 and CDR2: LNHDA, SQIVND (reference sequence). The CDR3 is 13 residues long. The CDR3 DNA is TGTGCCAGTAGTATAGGGGCTGGAAACACCATATATTTT. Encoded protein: CASSIGAGNTIYF.

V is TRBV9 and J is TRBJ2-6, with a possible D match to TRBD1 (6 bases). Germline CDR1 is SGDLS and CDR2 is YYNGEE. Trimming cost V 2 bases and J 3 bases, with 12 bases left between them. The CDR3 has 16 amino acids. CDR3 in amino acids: CASSVTGFGGANVLTF. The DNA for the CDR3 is TGTGCCAGCAGCGTTACAGGGTTCGGTGGGGCCAACGTCCTGACTTTC.

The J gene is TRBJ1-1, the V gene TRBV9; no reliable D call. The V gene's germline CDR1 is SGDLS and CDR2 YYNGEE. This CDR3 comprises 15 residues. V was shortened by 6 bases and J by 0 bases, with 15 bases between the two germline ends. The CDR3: CASTLNGVMNTEAFF. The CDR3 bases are TGTGCCAGCACCCTAAATGGAGTCATGAACACTGAAGCTTTCTTT.

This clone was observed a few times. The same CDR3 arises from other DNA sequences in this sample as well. CDR3 DNA: TGTGCCACCAGCAGAAGACAGGGGAACACTGAAGCTTTCTTT. It encodes CATSRRQGNTEAFF. The gene calls are TRBV15 and TRBJ1-1, with 7 bases aligning to TRBD1. Germline V CDR1 and CDR2: LNHNV, YYDKDF (reference sequence). V lost 2 bases to trimming and J lost 1 base; unmatched junction nucleotides: 1. There are 14 residues in the CDR3.

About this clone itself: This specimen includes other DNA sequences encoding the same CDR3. This CDR3 reads CASSYRVEQYF. CDR3 in DNA: TGTGCCAGCAGTTACCGGGTCGAGCAGTACTTC. V is TRBV6-2 or TRBV6-3 and J is TRBJ2-7; D is unclear. CDR3 length: 11 residues. Germline V CDR1 and CDR2: MNHEY, SVGEGT. The V and J ends lost 2 bases and 6 bases respectively, with 5 bases between them.

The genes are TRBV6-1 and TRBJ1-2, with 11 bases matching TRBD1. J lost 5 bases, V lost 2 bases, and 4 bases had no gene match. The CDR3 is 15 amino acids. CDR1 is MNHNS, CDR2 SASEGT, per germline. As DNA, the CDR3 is TGTGCCAGCAGTGAACCCGGGACAGGGGGGTATGGCTACACCTTC. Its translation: CASSEPGTGGYGYTF.

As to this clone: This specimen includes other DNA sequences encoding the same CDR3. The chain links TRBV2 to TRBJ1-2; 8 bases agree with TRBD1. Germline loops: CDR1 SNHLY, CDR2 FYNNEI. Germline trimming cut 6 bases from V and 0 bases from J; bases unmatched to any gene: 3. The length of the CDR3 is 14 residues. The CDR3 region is CASRPQGANYGYTF. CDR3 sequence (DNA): TGTGCCAGCAGACCACAGGGGGCTAACTATGGCTACACCTTC.

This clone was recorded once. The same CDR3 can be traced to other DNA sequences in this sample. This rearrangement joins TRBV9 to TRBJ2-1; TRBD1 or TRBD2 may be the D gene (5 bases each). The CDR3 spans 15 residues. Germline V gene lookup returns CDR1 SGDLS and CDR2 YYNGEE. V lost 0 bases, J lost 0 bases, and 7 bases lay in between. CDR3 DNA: TGTGCCAGCAGCGTAGCTGGGGGCTCCTACAATGAGCAGTTCTTC. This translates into CASSVAGGSYNEQFF.

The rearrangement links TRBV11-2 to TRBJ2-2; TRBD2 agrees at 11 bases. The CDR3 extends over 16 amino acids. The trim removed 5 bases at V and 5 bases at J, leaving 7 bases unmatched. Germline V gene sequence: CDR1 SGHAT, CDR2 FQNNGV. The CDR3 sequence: CASSPPTSGRTGELFF. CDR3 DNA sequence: TGTGCCAGCAGCCCTCCCACTAGCGGGAGAACCGGGGAGCTGTTTTTT.

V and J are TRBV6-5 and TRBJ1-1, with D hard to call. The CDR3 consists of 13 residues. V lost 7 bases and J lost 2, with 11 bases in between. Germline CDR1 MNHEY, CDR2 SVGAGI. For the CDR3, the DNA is TGTGCCAGCACAAGGGCGGTTAACACTGAAGCTTTCTTT. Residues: CASTRAVNTEAFF.

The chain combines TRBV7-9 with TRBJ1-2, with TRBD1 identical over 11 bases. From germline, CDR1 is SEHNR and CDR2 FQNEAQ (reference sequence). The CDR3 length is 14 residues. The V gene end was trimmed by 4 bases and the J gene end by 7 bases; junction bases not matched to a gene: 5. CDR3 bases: TGTGCCAGCAGCTGGACAGGGGGCATAGGTGGCTACACCTTC. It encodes CASSWTGGIGGYTF.

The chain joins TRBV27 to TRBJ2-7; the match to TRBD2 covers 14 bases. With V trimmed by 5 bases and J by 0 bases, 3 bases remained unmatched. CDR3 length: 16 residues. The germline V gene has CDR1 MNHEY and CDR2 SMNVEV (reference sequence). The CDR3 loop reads CASSKTSGGASYEQYF. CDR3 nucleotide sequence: TGTGCCAGCAGTAAGACTAGCGGGGGGGCCTCCTACGAGCAGTACTTC.

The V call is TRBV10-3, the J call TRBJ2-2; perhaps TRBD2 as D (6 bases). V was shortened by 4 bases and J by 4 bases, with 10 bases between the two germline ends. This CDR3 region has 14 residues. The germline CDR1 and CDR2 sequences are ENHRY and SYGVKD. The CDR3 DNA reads TGTGCCATCAGTGGTCATAGCGGCACCGGGGAGCTGTTTTTT. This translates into CAISGHSGTGELFF.